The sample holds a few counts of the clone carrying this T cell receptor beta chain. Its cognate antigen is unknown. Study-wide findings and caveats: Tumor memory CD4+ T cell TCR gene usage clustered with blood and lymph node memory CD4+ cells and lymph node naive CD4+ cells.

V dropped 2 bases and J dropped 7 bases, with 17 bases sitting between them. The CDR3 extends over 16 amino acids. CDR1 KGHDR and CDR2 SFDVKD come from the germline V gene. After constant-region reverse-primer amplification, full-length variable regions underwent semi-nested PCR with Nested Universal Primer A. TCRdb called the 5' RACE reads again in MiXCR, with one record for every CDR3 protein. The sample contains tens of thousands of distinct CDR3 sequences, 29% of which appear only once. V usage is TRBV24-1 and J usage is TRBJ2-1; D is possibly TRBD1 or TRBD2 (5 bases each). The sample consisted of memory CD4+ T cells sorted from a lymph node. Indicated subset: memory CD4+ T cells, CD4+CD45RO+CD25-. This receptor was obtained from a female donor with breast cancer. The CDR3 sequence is CATSDSVSWGLNEQFF. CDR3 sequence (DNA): TGTGCCACCAGTGATTCGGTTAGTTGGGGGTTGAATGAGCAGTTCTTC.